The 28 T cell receptor beta chains below all came from one sample that was sequenced in a study of cytomegalovirus exposure and HLA in healthy donors. This table comes from immunoSEQ multiplex PCR, and its TCRdb copy is limited to in-frame clones, with some not included. The sample has about 180,000 clones, around nine tenths seen once. The source material was PBMCs. The origin of the receptors is a woman in her 30s in good health and CMV-seronegative.

The gene calls are TRBV5-6 and TRBJ2-1; D unclear. Trimming left V 1 base short and J 3 bases short, with 5 bases between. This CDR3 has 13 residues. Germline V gene lookup returns CDR1 SGHDT and CDR2 YYEEEE. CDR3 bases: TGTGCCAGCAGCTTGTTAGACTACAATGAGCAGTTCTTC. The encoded protein is CASSLLDYNEQFF.

The V call is TRBV4-1, the J call TRBJ1-1; the D is unclear. CDR1 MGHRA and CDR2 YSYEKL come from the germline V gene. The CDR3 contains 14 residues. Trimming removed 3 bases at V and 1 base at J, with 9 bases between. The CDR3 here is CASSQPGANTEAFF. The CDR3 DNA reads as TGCGCCAGCAGCCAGCCCGGAGCGAACACTGAAGCTTTCTTT.

J is TRBJ1-4 and V is TRBV4-3; 8 bases are shared with TRBD1. Trimming took 0 bases from V and 10 from J; bases not matched to a gene: 4. CDR1 is LGHNA and CDR2 is YSLEER in the germline V gene. This CDR3 comprises 14 residues. In DNA form, the CDR3 reads TGCGCCAGCAGCCAAGACAGGGGGCTAGGAAAACTGTTTTTT. Translated, it gives CASSQDRGLGKLFF.

The chain is built from TRBV5-1 and TRBJ1-1, with D perhaps TRBD1 (5 bases). Trimming took 4 bases from V and 0 from J, leaving 22 bases between them. The germline CDR1 and CDR2 sequences are SGHRS and YFSETQ. The CDR3 loop spans 18 amino acids. The CDR3, as DNA: TGCGCCAGCAGCCTGGGGCGGGGGACGGCTCATATGAACACTGAAGCTTTCTTT. It specifies CASSLGRGTAHMNTEAFF.

V is TRBV27 and J is TRBJ1-2; TRBD1 matches 8 bases. CDR1 is MNHEY, CDR2 SMNVEV, per germline (reference sequence). Losses at the gene ends were 4 bases for V and 3 bases for J; bases not matched to a gene: 7. The CDR3 runs 15 residues. The CDR3 loop is CASSWTGSLDYGYTF. The CDR3 bases are TGTGCCAGCAGTTGGACAGGGTCCCTAGACTATGGCTACACCTTC.

The chain joins TRBV5-1 to TRBJ2-1; 7 bases fit TRBD1. Trimming took 2 bases from V and 5 from J; bases not matched to a gene: 4. Germline CDR1 and CDR2: SGHRS and YFSETQ. This CDR3 has 14 amino acids. CDR3 DNA: TGCGCCAGCAGCTTCCGGACAGGCAACAATGAGCAGTTCTTC. Encoded protein: CASSFRTGNNEQFF.

This clone was seen more than once but under ten times. This chain links TRBV4-2 with TRBJ1-1; D is ambiguous. CDR1 LGHNA and CDR2 YNFKEQ come from the germline V gene. This CDR3 is 12 amino acids long. V was clipped by 6 bases and J by 7 bases, with 12 bases between them. The CDR3 nucleotides read TGTGCCAGCAGTTGGGTGGAGGGTGAAGCTTTCTTT. This translates into CASSWVEGEAFF.

This clone has just one count. J is TRBJ1-1 and V is TRBV10-3; possible D gene TRBD1, 6 bases. Germline V gene lookup returns CDR1 ENHRY and CDR2 SYGVKD. This CDR3 comprises 13 residues. Trimming left V 5 bases short and J 8 bases short, with 15 bases between. CDR3 in DNA: TGTGCCATCAGTTCGGACAGCTCTCTGGAAGCTTTCTTT. The encoded protein is CAISSDSSLEAFF.

CDR3 residues: CASSPRTGTRYGYTF. The DNA for the CDR3 is TGTGCCAGCAGTCCCAGGACAGGGACTCGCTATGGCTACACCTTC. V and J are TRBV6-5 and TRBJ1-2; 8 bases match TRBD1. The CDR3 runs 15 residues. V dropped 5 bases and J dropped 4; count of bases not matched to a gene: 9. CDR1 is MNHEY and CDR2 is SVGAGI in the germline V gene.

The genes are TRBV7-2 and TRBJ1-3; D ambiguous. CDR3 length: 15 amino acids. V was clipped by 1 base and J by 0 bases, with 7 bases between them. Germline V gene sequence: CDR1 SGHTA, CDR2 FQGNSA. In DNA, the CDR3 is TGTGCCAGCAGCTTAGGGGCCAACTCTGGAAACACCATATATTTT. It specifies CASSLGANSGNTIYF.

This clone was found once. V gene TRBV5-1 combines with J gene TRBJ2-1; D perhaps matches TRBD2 (6 bases). Germline V gene lookup returns CDR1 SGHRS and CDR2 YFSETQ. This CDR3 region has 14 residues. V was clipped by 4 bases and J by 7 bases, with 15 bases between them. CDR3 amino acids: CASSGATGVNEQFF. CDR3 in DNA: TGCGCCAGCAGCGGAGCGACGGGGGTGAATGAGCAGTTCTTC. Using reference TRBV5-1 and TRBJ2-1 for the parts outside the CDR3, the full variable domain is KAGVTQTPRYLIKTRGQQVTLSCSPISGHRSVSWYQQTPGQGLQFLFEYFSETQRNKGNFPGRFSGRQFSNSRSEMNVSTLELGDSALYLCASSGATGVNEQFFGPGTRLTVL.

The genes are TRBV5-4 and TRBJ2-7; possible D gene TRBD1, 6 bases. This CDR3 has 13 amino acids. Trimming pared 4 bases from V and 7 bases from J, leaving 15 bases between. Germline V gene sequence: CDR1 SGHNT, CDR2 YYREEE (reference sequence). CDR3 sequence reads: CASSRLGAEEQYF. CDR3 DNA sequence: TGTGCCAGCAGCCGTTTGGGGGCCGAAGAGCAGTACTTC.

The chain couples TRBV15 to TRBJ1-3, with a weak D call TRBD1 (6 bases). V gave up 0 bases and J gave up 2 bases, with 8 bases separating them. The CDR3 runs 15 residues. Germline CDR1 LNHNV, CDR2 YYDKDF (reference sequence). Here the CDR3 DNA reads TGTGCCACCAGCAGAGAGGACAGCACTGGAAACACCATATATTTT. This encodes CATSREDSTGNTIYF.

This chain uses TRBV5-4 with TRBJ2-7; D remains ambiguous. CDR3 length: 12 residues. The germline V gene has CDR1 SGHNT and CDR2 YYREEE (reference sequence). V lost 2 bases and J 1 base, leaving 4 bases between the germline ends. The CDR3, as DNA: TGTGCCAGCAGCTTCCTTTCCTACGAGCAGTACTTC. It codes for CASSFLSYEQYF.

The rearrangement links TRBV27 to TRBJ1-6, with D perhaps matching TRBD1 (6 bases). The germline V gene has CDR1 MNHEY and CDR2 SMNVEV (reference sequence). Trimming removed 2 bases from V and 8 bases from J, with 10 bases in between. This CDR3 is 14 amino acids long. The CDR3, as DNA: TGTGCCAGCAGTTTAGAGGGGGTTCATTCACCCCTCCACTTT. It encodes CASSLEGVHSPLHF.

J is TRBJ2-5 and V is TRBV5-4; 8 nucleotides match TRBD2. The CDR3 has 16 amino acids. V trimming: 4 bases; J trimming: 1 base; junction bases outside the gene matches: 9. Germline V lookup: CDR1 SGHNT, CDR2 YYREEE (reference sequence). The CDR3 nucleotides read TGTGCCAGCAGCCTTCGGGCGGGGGGCTCCCAAGAGACCCAGTACTTC. Translated, it gives CASSLRAGGSQETQYF. The full variable domain, rest sourced from reference TRBV5-4 and TRBJ2-5, is ETGVTQSPTHLIKTRGQQVTLRCSSQSGHNTVSWYQQALGQGPQFIFQYYREEENGRGNFPPRFSGLQFPNYSSELNVNALELDDSALYLCASSLRAGGSQETQYFGPGTRLLVL.

The chain recombines TRBV6-6 with TRBJ2-7, with unresolved D. CDR1 MNHNY and CDR2 SVGAGI come from the germline V gene (reference sequence). Trimming left V 5 bases short and J 1 base short, with 12 bases between. CDR3 size: 14 residues. CDR3 region: CASSASTESYEQYF. CDR3 nucleotide sequence: TGTGCCAGCAGTGCCTCGACGGAGTCCTACGAGCAGTACTTC.

The J gene is TRBJ2-1, the V gene TRBV4-2; D gene ambiguous. CDR1 and CDR2 from the germline V gene are LGHNA and YNFKEQ. This CDR3 is built from 14 residues. Trimming pared 1 base from V and 6 bases from J, leaving 10 bases between. CDR3 coding DNA: TGTGCCAGCAGCCAAGTATTGCGTGGCAATGAGCAGTTCTTC. It yields the protein CASSQVLRGNEQFF.

Only one count was recorded for this clone. The chain links TRBV9 to TRBJ2-7; maybe TRBD2 (6 bases). This CDR3 region has 15 residues. The V end lost 4 bases, the J end lost 3 bases, and 17 bases lay between the germline ends. CDR1 is SGDLS and CDR2 is YYNGEE in the germline V gene. CDR3 protein: CASSPTGDFNYEQYF. The CDR3 nucleotides are TGTGCCAGCAGCCCGACTGGGGACTTTAACTACGAGCAGTACTTC.

The chain employs TRBV7-2 and TRBJ2-3, with a possible D match to TRBD2 (6 bases). The CDR3 is made up of 14 amino acids. V dropped 6 bases and J dropped 5 bases, with 15 bases sitting between them. CDR1 is SGHTA and CDR2 is FQGNSA in the germline V gene. CDR3 DNA: TGTGCCAGCAGTCTTAGCGGTGCGGGAGATACGCAGTATTTT. The encoded protein is CASSLSGAGDTQYF.

The chain combines TRBV7-6 with TRBJ2-1; D may be TRBD1 (6 bases). There are 14 residues in the CDR3. Germline CDR1 is SGHVS and CDR2 is FNYEAQ. V was clipped by 5 bases and J by 7 bases, with 15 bases between them. The CDR3 nucleotides are TGTGCCAGCAGCGTGGAACAGGGCGAAAATGAGCAGTTCTTC. This encodes CASSVEQGENEQFF.

The sample holds one count of this clone. The chain carries TRBV7-2 and TRBJ1-1, with TRBD1 identical over 8 bases. The V segment lost 5 bases and the J segment 1 base; nucleotides outside the gene matches: 6. The CDR3 runs to 15 residues. Germline CDR1 SGHTA, CDR2 FQGNSA. The CDR3 DNA reads TGTGCCAGCAGCAGTACAGGGGGAGCGAACACTGAAGCTTTCTTT. Protein product: CASSSTGGANTEAFF.

This clone appeared a few times. The rearrangement links TRBV5-6 to TRBJ2-1, with 14 bases that match TRBD2. J lost 5 bases, V lost 3 bases, and 1 base had no gene match. Germline V gene sequence: CDR1 SGHDT, CDR2 YYEEEE. The CDR3 totals 15 residues. The CDR3 loop reads CASSWGLAGDNEQFF. DNA of the CDR3: TGTGCCAGCAGCTGGGGACTAGCGGGGGACAATGAGCAGTTCTTC. The full variable domain, completed using reference TRBV5-6 and TRBJ2-1, is DAGVTQSPTHLIKTRGQQVTLRCSPKSGHDTVSWYQQALGQGPQFIFQYYEEEERQRGNFPDRFSGHQFPNYSSELNVNALLLGDSALYLCASSWGLAGDNEQFFGPGTRLTVL.

The J gene is TRBJ2-3, the V gene TRBV27, with 9 bases lining up with TRBD1. Germline trimming cut 5 bases from V and 3 bases from J; bases unmatched to any gene: 6. The CDR3 consists of 15 residues. Germline V gene data show CDR1 as MNHEY and CDR2 as SMNVEV (reference sequence). The CDR3 loop reads CASSLPGQGTDTQYF. The DNA of the CDR3 is TGTGCCAGCAGTCTACCGGGACAGGGAACAGATACGCAGTATTTT.

The rearrangement joins TRBV6-1 to TRBJ1-3, with D maybe TRBD1 (6 bases). From germline, CDR1 is MNHNS and CDR2 SASEGT. This CDR3 has 14 residues. The ends were cut back, 8 bases at V and 4 bases at J, with 15 bases in the middle. The CDR3 DNA is TGTGCCAGCCATTTACAGGGTATCGGAAACACCATATATTTT. It is translated as CASHLQGIGNTIYF.

The chain employs TRBV5-4 and TRBJ1-1; 7 nucleotides match TRBD1. Germline trimming cut 0 bases from V and 5 bases from J; bases unmatched to any gene: 7. This CDR3 contains 15 residues. Germline loops: CDR1 SGHNT, CDR2 YYREEE (reference sequence). As DNA, the CDR3 is TGTGCCAGCAGCTTGGCCGGCAGGGGGGCGACTGAAGCTTTCTTT. Translating it yields CASSLAGRGATEAFF. Using reference TRBV5-4 and TRBJ1-1 for the parts outside the CDR3, the full variable domain is ETGVTQSPTHLIKTRGQQVTLRCSSQSGHNTVSWYQQALGQGPQFIFQYYREEENGRGNFPPRFSGLQFPNYSSELNVNALELDDSALYLCASSLAGRGATEAFFGQGTRLTVV.

This rearrangement joins TRBV9 to TRBJ1-1; D possibly corresponds to TRBD1 (6 bases). This CDR3 spans 15 amino acids. The germline V and J ends were trimmed by 0 bases and 1 base, with 10 bases remaining between them. CDR1 and CDR2 from the germline V gene are SGDLS and YYNGEE. CDR3 protein: CASSVGAGANTEAFF. The CDR3 DNA is TGTGCCAGCAGCGTAGGTGCAGGGGCGAACACTGAAGCTTTCTTT.

The J gene is TRBJ1-1, the V gene TRBV2; maybe TRBD1 (5 bases). Trimming took off 3 bases at V and 8 bases at J, with 19 bases between the two ends. This CDR3 contains 15 residues. Per germline, CDR1 SNHLY and CDR2 FYNNEI. In nucleotides, the CDR3 is TGTGCCAGCAGTGATCAGGGAATGCCCGACGAGGAAGCTTTCTTT. Amino acid sequence: CASSDQGMPDEEAFF.